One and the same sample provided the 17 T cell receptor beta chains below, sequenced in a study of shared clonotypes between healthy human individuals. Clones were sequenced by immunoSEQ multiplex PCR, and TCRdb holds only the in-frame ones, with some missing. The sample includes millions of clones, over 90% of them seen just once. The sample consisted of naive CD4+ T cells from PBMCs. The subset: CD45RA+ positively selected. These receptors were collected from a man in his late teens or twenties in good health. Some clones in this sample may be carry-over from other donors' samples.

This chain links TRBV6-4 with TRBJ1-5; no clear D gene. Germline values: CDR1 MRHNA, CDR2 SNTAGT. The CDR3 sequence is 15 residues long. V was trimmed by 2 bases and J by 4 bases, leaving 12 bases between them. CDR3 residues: CASSDQSTPNQPQHF. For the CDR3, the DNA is TGTGCCAGCAGTGACCAATCGACGCCTAATCAGCCCCAGCATTTT.

The CDR3 coding sequence is TGTGCCAGCAGCTTAGCGCACGGGACAGGGTCGTCCACTTCCTACGAGCAGTACTTC. Translating it yields CASSLAHGTGSSTSYEQYF. This chain links TRBV7-6 with TRBJ2-7, with TRBD1 matching over 9 bases. This CDR3 has 19 amino acids. The V gene end was trimmed by 0 bases and the J gene end by 1 base; junction bases not matched to a gene: 13. Germline V gene sequence: CDR1 SGHVS, CDR2 FNYEAQ.

DNA for the CDR3: TGTGCCAGCAGCCCCCGCAGCGGGAGGGAGGGGGATACGCAGTATTTT. Protein sequence: CASSPRSGREGDTQYF. The genes are TRBV7-2 and TRBJ2-3; 10 bases agree with TRBD2. The CDR3 runs to 16 residues. Looked up from germline, CDR1 is SGHTA and CDR2 is FQGNSA. The J segment lost 6 bases and the V segment lost 5 bases, leaving 11 bases of the junction unmatched.

Here the CDR3 DNA reads TGTGCCAGCAGTTACGCCCGACAGGGGACCGGAAACACCATATATTTT. This translates into CASSYARQGTGNTIYF. The chain uses TRBV6-5 and TRBJ1-3, with 8 nucleotides matching TRBD1. Germline assignment: CDR1 MNHEY and CDR2 SVGAGI. The CDR3 covers 16 residues. After removal of 2 bases from V and 4 bases from J, the junction contained 7 bases not matched to a gene.

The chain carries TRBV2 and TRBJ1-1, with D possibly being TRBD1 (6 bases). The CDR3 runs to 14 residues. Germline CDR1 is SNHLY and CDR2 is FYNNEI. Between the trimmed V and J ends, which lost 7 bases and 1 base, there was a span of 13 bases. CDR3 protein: CASKGQPENTEAFF. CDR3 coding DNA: TGTGCCAGCAAAGGACAGCCAGAGAACACTGAAGCTTTCTTT.

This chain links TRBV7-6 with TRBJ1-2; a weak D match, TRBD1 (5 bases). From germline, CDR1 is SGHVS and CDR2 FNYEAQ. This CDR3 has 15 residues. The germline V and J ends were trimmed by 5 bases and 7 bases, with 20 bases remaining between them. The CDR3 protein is CASSQSGAAGGGYTF. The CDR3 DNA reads TGTGCCAGCAGCCAGAGCGGGGCGGCTGGGGGTGGCTACACCTTC.

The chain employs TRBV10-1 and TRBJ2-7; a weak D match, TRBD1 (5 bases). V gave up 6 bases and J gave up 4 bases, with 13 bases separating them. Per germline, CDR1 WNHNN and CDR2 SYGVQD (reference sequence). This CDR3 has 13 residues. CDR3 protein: CASSTSQGYEQYF. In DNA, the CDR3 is TGCGCCAGCAGCACATCCCAGGGATACGAGCAGTACTTC.

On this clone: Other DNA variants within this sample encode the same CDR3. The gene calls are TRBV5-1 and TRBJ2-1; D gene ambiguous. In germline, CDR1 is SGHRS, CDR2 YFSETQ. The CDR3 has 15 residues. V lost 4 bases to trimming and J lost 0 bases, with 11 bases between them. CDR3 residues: CASSPSPSSYNEQFF. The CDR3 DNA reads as TGCGCCAGCAGCCCCTCACCAAGCTCCTACAATGAGCAGTTCTTC.

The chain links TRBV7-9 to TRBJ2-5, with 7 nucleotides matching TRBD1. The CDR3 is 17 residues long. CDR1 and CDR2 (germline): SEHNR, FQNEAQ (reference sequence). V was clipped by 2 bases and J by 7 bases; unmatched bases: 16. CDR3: CASSLHRDSRAPRTQYF. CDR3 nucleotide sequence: TGTGCCAGCAGCTTACACCGGGACAGCCGGGCCCCGAGGACCCAGTACTTC.

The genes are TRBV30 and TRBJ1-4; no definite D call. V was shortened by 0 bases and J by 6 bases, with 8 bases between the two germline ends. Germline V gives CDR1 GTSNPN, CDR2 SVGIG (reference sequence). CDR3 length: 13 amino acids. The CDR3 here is CAWSVRGYEKLFF. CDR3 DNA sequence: TGTGCCTGGAGTGTTCGCGGCTATGAAAAACTGTTTTTT. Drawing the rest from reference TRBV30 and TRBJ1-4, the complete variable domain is SQTIHQWPATLVQPVGSPLSLECTVEGTSNPNLYWYRQAAGRGLQLLFYSVGIGQISSEVPQNLSASRPQDRQFILSSKKLLLSDSGFYLCAWSVRGYEKLFFGSGTQLSVL.

CDR3 nucleotide sequence: TGTGCCAGCAGCCAAGACAGATCAACCTCCTACGAGCAGTACTTC. It translates to CASSQDRSTSYEQYF. The chain combines TRBV4-2 with TRBJ2-7, with D unresolved. This CDR3 is 15 amino acids long. V gave up 0 bases and J gave up 0 bases, with 9 bases separating them. From germline, CDR1 is LGHNA and CDR2 YNFKEQ.

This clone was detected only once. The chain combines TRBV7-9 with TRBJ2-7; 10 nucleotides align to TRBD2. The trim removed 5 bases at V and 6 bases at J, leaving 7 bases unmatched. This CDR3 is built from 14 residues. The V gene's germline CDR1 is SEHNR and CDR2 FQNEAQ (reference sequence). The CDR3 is CASSGSGRASEQYF. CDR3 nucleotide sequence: TGTGCCAGCAGCGGGAGCGGGAGGGCCTCCGAGCAGTACTTC.

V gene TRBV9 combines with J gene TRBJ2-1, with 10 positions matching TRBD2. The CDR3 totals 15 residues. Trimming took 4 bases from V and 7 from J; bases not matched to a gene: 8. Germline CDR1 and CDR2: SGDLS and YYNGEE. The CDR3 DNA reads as TGTGCCAGCAGCTATCGACTAGCGGGTCGGAATGAGCAGTTCTTC. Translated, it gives CASSYRLAGRNEQFF.

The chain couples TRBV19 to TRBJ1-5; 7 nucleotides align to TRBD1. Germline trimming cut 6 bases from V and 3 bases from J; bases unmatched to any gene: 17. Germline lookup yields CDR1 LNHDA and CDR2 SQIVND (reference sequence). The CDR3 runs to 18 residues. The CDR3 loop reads CASSKTKGQVLNNQPQHF. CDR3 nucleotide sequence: TGTGCCAGTAGCAAGACCAAAGGACAGGTTCTCAACAATCAGCCCCAGCATTTT.

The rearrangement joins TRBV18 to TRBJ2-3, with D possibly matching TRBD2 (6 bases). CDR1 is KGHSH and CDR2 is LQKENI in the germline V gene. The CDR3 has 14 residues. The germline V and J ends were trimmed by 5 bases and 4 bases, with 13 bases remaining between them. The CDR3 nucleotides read TGTGCCAGCTCAGCGGTGGAGGGTTCAGATACGCAGTATTTT. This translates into CASSAVEGSDTQYF. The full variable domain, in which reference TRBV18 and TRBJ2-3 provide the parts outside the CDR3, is NAGVMQNPRHLVRRRGQEARLRCSPMKGHSHVYWYRQLPEEGLKFMVYLQKENIIDESGMPKERFSAEFPKEGPSILRIQQVVRGDSAAYFCASSAVEGSDTQYFGPGTRLTVL.

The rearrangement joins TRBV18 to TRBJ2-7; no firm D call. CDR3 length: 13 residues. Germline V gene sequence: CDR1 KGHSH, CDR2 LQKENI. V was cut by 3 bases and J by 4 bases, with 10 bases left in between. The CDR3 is CASSPPTIYEQYF. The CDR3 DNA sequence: TGTGCCAGCTCACCGCCTACTATTTACGAGCAGTACTTC.

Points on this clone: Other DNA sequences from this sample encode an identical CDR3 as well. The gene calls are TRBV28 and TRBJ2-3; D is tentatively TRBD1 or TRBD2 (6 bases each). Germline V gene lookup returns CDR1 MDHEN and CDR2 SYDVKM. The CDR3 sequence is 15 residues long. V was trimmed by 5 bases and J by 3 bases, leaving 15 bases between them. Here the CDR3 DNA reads TGTGCCAGCAGTCTGGGGGGCGTCGGAACAGATACGCAGTATTTT. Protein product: CASSLGGVGTDTQYF. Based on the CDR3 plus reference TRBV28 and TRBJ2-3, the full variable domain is DVKVTQSSRYLVKRTGEKVFLECVQDMDHENMFWYRQDPGLGLRLIYFSYDVKMKEKGDIPEGYSVSREKKERFSLILESASTNQTSMYLCASSLGGVGTDTQYFGPGTRLTVL.